This TCR beta chain was obtained from a study of T cell repertoires in cytomegalovirus infection. TCRdb processed the reads anew with MiXCR; each CDR3 protein has one entry. The sample has tens of thousands of distinct CDR3 sequences; 20% to 30% are singletons. With respect to this clonotype: Its antigen is unknown.

This TCR was recovered from a human donor in good health (CMV status not recorded). Some clones in this sample may be carry-over from other donors' samples. Sequencing used CD8+ T cells from cultured PBMCs, obtained from culture after CMV antigen stimulation.

Written as DNA, the CDR3 is TGTGCCAGCAGAAGAAGGGACGAGCAGTACTTC. Its translation is CASRRRDEQYF. This sequence joins TRBV6-2 or TRBV6-3 and TRBJ2-7; D remains unclear. The length of the CDR3 is 11 residues. V was clipped by 6 bases and J by 5 bases, with 8 bases between them. Germline lookup yields CDR1 MNHEY and CDR2 SVGEGT.